A selection of T cell receptor beta chains follows, all from one sample in a study of monozygotic twins with inflammatory bowel disease. TCRdb reanalyzed the 5' RACE reads and collapses them to one entry per CDR3 protein, without DNA. The sample data list 300,000 to 350,000 distinct CDR3 sequences. The sequencing input was blood. Source of these receptors: a human donor with ulcerative colitis or Crohn's disease, or a healthy co-twin of an affected twin (not recorded which). Both conserved end residues are part of each CDR3.

J gene: TRBJ2-1
V gene: TRBV3-1
CDR3 protein: CASSQVRSGGQFF

J gene: TRBJ2-3
V gene: TRBV12-3/TRBV12-4
CDR3 protein: CASSLAGSGGVYTDTQYF

J gene: TRBJ1-1
V gene: TRBV5-1
CDR3 protein: CASSLGARYTEAFF

J gene: TRBJ1-3
V gene: TRBV20-1
CDR3 protein: CSHLGPANTIYF

J gene: TRBJ2-7
V gene: TRBV20-1
CDR3 protein: CSARSGQYSYEQYF

J gene: TRBJ1-6
V gene: TRBV7-2
CDR3 protein: CASSSTVSYNSPLHF

J gene: TRBJ2-7
V gene: TRBV6-5
CDR3 protein: CASSYRGGGASEQYF

J gene: TRBJ1-1
V gene: TRBV20-1
CDR3 protein: CSASRTGGTEAFF

J gene: TRBJ2-7
V gene: TRBV12-3/TRBV12-4
CDR3 protein: CASSRTSGGPYEQYF

J gene: TRBJ2-3
V gene: TRBV6-1
CDR3 protein: CASSEGKAAVTSTDTQYF

J gene: TRBJ2-7
V gene: TRBV15
CDR3 protein: CATSRDWNEQYF

J gene: TRBJ2-1
V gene: TRBV27
CDR3 protein: CASSRPSAGRSYNEQFF

J gene: TRBJ1-1
V gene: TRBV12-3/TRBV12-4
CDR3 protein: CASSFIQGINTEAFF

J gene: TRBJ2-7
V gene: TRBV11-2
CDR3 protein: CASDSLSYEQYF

J gene: TRBJ1-3
V gene: TRBV12-3/TRBV12-4
CDR3 protein: CASSWEGGNTIYF

J gene: TRBJ2-1
V gene: TRBV7-8
CDR3 protein: CASSLGWLSPNEQFF

J gene: TRBJ2-5
V gene: TRBV7-2
CDR3 protein: CASSLAGSETQYF

J gene: TRBJ2-3
V gene: TRBV5-1
CDR3 protein: CASSANILGLLTDTQYF

J gene: TRBJ1-6
V gene: TRBV6-2/TRBV6-3
CDR3 protein: CASSYSPGQGSPLHF

J gene: TRBJ2-5
V gene: TRBV15
CDR3 protein: CATSAAGRETQYF

J gene: TRBJ2-2
V gene: TRBV20-1
CDR3 protein: CSARGTDNTGELFF

J gene: TRBJ2-2
V gene: TRBV6-1
CDR3 protein: CASSPREGWTGELFF

J gene: TRBJ1-3
V gene: TRBV12-3/TRBV12-4
CDR3 protein: CASSPAGGGVGNTIYF

J gene: TRBJ1-2
V gene: TRBV28
CDR3 protein: CASSSYGVDFGGYTF

J gene: TRBJ2-2
V gene: TRBV5-1
CDR3 protein: CASSLAQTNTGELFF

J gene: TRBJ2-3
V gene: TRBV28
CDR3 protein: CASSPVGATSTDTQYF

J gene: TRBJ2-3
V gene: TRBV27
CDR3 protein: CASSFADTQYF

J gene: TRBJ1-1
V gene: TRBV7-2
CDR3 protein: CASSLTPWWVYNTEAFF

J gene: TRBJ2-7
V gene: TRBV10-2
CDR3 protein: CASIKGPGSYEQYF

J gene: TRBJ2-3
V gene: TRBV29-1
CDR3 protein: CSGNGLADTIGDTQYF

J gene: TRBJ2-1
V gene: TRBV27
CDR3 protein: CASSSQYNEQFF

J gene: TRBJ2-3
V gene: TRBV29-1
CDR3 protein: CSVRSVGTDTQYF

J gene: TRBJ2-3
V gene: TRBV3-1
CDR3 protein: CASSQGVVRGGRADTQYF

J gene: TRBJ1-2
V gene: TRBV5-1
CDR3 protein: CASSFGGTDGYTF

J gene: TRBJ1-5
V gene: TRBV27
CDR3 protein: CASSSSRNQPQHF

J gene: TRBJ2-1
V gene: TRBV5-1
CDR3 protein: CASSSDGTGAYNEQFF

J gene: TRBJ1-1
V gene: TRBV6-1
CDR3 protein: CASSEEETGNTEAFF

J gene: TRBJ1-2
V gene: TRBV5-1
CDR3 protein: CASSLGAGTSYGYTF

J gene: TRBJ2-7
V gene: TRBV12-3/TRBV12-4
CDR3 protein: CASSIDRGLYEQYF

J gene: TRBJ1-2
V gene: TRBV21-1
CDR3 protein: CASSNFRGVPYGYTF

J gene: TRBJ2-1
V gene: TRBV9
CDR3 protein: CASSVAQTSYNEQFF

J gene: TRBJ1-1
V gene: TRBV5-1
CDR3 protein: CASSLAVGSMNTEAFF

J gene: TRBJ2-2
V gene: TRBV7-6
CDR3 protein: CASRDGLANTGELFF

J gene: TRBJ2-1
V gene: TRBV7-2
CDR3 protein: CASSLGESSYNEQFF

J gene: TRBJ1-1
V gene: TRBV27
CDR3 protein: CASSLFGTGSMNTEAFF